Listed below are T cell receptor beta chains from one sample, sequenced in a study of blood T cell repertoires in COVID-19. Clones were sequenced by immunoSEQ multiplex PCR, and TCRdb holds only the in-frame ones, with some missing. The repertoire includes approximately 270,000 clones, about 80% of them detected once, and about 9% sits in the top ten. Sequenced input: peripheral blood. These TCRs come from an elderly man with acute or convalescent COVID-19. Both conserved end residues are part of each CDR3. Each record gives: clone size, V gene, D gene, J gene, CDR3 protein, CDR3 DNA. The D gene is left open where the match is weak. Size is omitted from some rows. Given values are once, few, many or a class for expanded clones.

.,TRBV18,TRBD1,TRBJ2-7,CASSPRGRAYEQYF,TGTGCCAGCTCCCCCAGGGGGCGAGCCTACGAGCAGTACTTC
once,TRBV30,.,TRBJ1-1,CASWTLRTEAFF,TGTGCCTCCTGGACACTTAGGACTGAAGCTTTCTTT
.,TRBV7-2,.,TRBJ2-3,CASSPAGTRSTDTQYF,TGTGCCAGCAGCCCGGCAGGAACTAGGAGCACAGATACGCAGTATTTT
.,TRBV5-1,.,TRBJ2-1,CASSPAGGRVDEQFF,TGCGCCAGCAGCCCGGCCGGGGGGCGAGTGGATGAGCAGTTCTTC
.,TRBV28,.,TRBJ1-1,CASSFYSRGDTEAFF,TGTGCCAGCAGTTTCTATAGCAGGGGCGACACTGAAGCTTTCTTT
.,TRBV29-1,TRBD1,TRBJ2-7,CSDRIQGPQIGQYF,TGCAGCGATCGTATACAGGGGCCCCAGATCGGGCAGTACTTC
.,TRBV6-4,.,TRBJ1-2,CASKSGLNNYGYTF,TGTGCCAGCAAGTCAGGGCTTAATAACTATGGCTACACCTTC
.,TRBV10-3,TRBD2,TRBJ2-7,CAINPGGYEQYF,TGTGCCATCAATCCGGGGGGATACGAGCAGTACTTC
.,TRBV5-1,.,TRBJ2-4,CASSLGDSRAKNIQYF,TGCGCCAGCAGCTTGGGTGACAGTAGGGCCAAAAACATTCAGTACTTC
few,TRBV28,.,TRBJ1-3,CASSLIPGQTGNTIYF,TGTGCCAGCAGTTTAATTCCGGGACAAACTGGAAACACCATATATTTT